This T cell receptor beta chain was identified during a study of cytomegalovirus exposure and HLA in healthy donors. The PCR made use of 60 Vbeta and 13 Jbeta primers. Clones were sequenced by immunoSEQ multiplex PCR, and TCRdb holds only the in-frame ones, with some missing. The sample consists of roughly 120,000 clones, roughly 8.3% of them appearing once. This clone was observed at least ten times. The germline gives CDR1 MGHRA, CDR2 YSYEKL. The CDR3 is 16 amino acids. Trimming removed 0 bases from V and 2 bases from J, with 11 bases in between. Sequenced sample: PBMCs. This TCR came from a man aged 40-50 years in good health and CMV-seronegative. The V and J genes are TRBV4-1 and TRBJ1-5; D call uncertain. This chain's CDR3 is CASSQEYIHGNQPQHF. The CDR3 bases are TGCGCCAGCAGCCAAGAATACATACACGGCAATCAGCCCCAGCATTTT.